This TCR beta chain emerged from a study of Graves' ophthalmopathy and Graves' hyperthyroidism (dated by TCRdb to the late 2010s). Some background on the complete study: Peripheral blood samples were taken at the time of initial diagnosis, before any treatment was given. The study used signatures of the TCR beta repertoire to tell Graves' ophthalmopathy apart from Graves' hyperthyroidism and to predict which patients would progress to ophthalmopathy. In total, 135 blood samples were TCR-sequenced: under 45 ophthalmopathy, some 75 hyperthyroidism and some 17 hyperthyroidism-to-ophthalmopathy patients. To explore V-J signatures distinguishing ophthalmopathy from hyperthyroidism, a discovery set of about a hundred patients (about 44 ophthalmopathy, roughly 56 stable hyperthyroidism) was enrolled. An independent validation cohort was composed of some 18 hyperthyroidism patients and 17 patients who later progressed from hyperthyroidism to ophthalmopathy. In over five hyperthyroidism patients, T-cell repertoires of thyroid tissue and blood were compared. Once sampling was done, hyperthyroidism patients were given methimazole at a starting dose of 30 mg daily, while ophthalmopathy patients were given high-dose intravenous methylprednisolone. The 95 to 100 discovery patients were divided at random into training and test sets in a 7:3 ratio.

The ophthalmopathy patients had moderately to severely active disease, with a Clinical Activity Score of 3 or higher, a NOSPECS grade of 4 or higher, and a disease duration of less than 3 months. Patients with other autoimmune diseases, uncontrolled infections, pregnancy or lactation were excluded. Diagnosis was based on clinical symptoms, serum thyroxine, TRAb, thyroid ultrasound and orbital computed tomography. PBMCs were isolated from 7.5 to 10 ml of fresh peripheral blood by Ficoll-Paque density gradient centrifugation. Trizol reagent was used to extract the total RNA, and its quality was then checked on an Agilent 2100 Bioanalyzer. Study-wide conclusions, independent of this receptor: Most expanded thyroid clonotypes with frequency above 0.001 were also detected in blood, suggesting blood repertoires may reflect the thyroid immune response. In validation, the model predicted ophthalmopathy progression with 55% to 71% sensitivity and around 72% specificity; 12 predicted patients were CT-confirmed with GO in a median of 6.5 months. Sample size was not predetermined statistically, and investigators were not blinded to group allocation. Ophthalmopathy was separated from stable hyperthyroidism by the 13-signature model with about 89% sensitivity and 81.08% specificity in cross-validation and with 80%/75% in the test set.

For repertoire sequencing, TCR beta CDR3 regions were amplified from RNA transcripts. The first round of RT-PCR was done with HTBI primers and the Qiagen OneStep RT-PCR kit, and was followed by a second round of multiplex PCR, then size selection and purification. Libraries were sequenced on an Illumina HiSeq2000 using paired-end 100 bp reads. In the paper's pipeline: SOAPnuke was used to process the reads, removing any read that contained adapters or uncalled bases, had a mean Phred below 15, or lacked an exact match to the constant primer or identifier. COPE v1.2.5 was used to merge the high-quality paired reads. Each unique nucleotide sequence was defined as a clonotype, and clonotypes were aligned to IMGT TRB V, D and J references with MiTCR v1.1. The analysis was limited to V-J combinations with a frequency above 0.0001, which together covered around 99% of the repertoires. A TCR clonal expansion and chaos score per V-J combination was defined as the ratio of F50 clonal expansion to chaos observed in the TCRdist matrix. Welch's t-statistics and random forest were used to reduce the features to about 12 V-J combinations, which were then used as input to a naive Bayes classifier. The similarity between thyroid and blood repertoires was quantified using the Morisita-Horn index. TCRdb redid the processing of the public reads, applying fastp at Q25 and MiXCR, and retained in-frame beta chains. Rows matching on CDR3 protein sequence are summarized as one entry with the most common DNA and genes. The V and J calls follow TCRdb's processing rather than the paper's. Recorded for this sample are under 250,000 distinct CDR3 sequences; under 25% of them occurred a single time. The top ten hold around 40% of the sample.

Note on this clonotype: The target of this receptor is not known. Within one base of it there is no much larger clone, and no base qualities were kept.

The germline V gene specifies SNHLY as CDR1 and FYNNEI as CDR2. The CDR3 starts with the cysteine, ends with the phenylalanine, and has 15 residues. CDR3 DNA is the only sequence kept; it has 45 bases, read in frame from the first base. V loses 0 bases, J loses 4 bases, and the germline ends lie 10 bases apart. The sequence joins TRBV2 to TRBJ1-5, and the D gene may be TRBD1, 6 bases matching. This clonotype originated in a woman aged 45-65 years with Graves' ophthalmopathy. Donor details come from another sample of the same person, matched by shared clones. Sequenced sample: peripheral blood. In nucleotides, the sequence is TGTGCCAGCAGTGAAGCTACTCAGGGGAATCAGCCCCAGCATTTT. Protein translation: CASSEATQGNQPQHF.